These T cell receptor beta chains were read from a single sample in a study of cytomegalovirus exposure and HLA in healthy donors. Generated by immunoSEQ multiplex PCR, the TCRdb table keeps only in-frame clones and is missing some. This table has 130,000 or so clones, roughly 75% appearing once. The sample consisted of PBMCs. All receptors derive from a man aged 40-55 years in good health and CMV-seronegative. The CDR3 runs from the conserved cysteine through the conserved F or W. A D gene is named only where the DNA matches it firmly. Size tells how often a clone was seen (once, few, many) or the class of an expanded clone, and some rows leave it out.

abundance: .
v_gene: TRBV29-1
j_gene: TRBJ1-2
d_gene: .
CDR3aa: CSVGPQGRYGYTF
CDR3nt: TGCAGCGTTGGCCCCCAGGGGCGGTATGGCTACACCTTC

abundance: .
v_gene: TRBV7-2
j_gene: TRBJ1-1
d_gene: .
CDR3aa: CASSLRQNTEAFF
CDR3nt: TGTGCCAGCAGCTTACGACAGAACACTGAAGCTTTCTTT

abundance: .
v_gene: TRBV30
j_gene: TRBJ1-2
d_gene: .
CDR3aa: CAWKREGNYGYTF
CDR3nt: TGTGCCTGGAAGAGGGAAGGGAACTATGGCTACACCTTC

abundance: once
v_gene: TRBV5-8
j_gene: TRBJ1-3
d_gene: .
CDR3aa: CASSLGEGWTGNTIYF
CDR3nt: TGTGCCAGCAGCTTGGGAGAGGGTTGGACTGGAAACACCATATATTTT

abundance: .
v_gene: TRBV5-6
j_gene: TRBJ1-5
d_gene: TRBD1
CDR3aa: CASSLGQGDPPQHF
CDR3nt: TGTGCCAGCAGCTTGGGACAGGGCGACCCGCCCCAGCATTTT

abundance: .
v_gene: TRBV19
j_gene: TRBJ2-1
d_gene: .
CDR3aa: CASSIGEVTYNEQFF
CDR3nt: TGTGCCAGTAGTATTGGGGAGGTTACCTACAATGAGCAGTTCTTC

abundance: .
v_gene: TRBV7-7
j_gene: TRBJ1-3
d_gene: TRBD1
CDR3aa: CASSPGQGFTSGNTIYF
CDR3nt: TGTGCCAGCAGCCCCGGACAGGGCTTTACCTCTGGAAACACCATATATTTT

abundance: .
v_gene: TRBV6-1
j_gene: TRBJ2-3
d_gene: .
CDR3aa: CASNRDKGTDTQYF
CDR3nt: TGTGCCAGCAACCGGGACAAAGGCACAGATACGCAGTATTTT

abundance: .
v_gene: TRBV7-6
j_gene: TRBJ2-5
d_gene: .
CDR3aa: CAYATRPLKPRWETQYF
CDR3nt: TGTGCCTATGCAACGCGCCCCCTTAAGCCCCGTTGGGAGACCCAGTACTTC

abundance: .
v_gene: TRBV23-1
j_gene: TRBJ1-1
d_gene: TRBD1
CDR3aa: CASSHFRQGNTEAFF
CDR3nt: TGCGCCAGCAGTCATTTCAGACAGGGGAACACTGAAGCTTTCTTT

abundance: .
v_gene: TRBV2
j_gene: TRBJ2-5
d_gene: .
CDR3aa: CASSRIRGRDVGTQYF
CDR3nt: TGTGCCAGCAGTCGGATCCGCGGACGGGATGTTGGGACCCAGTACTTC

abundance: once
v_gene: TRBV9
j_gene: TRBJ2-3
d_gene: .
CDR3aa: CASSDGTYQGDTQYF
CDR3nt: TGTGCCAGCAGCGACGGGACTTATCAGGGAGATACGCAGTATTTT

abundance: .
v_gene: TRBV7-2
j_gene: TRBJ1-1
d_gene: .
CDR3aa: CASSIRDNEAFF
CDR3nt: TGTGCCAGCAGCATCAGGGATAATGAAGCTTTCTTT

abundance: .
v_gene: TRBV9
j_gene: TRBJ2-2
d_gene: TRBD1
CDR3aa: CASSVRPIQGAGNTGELFF
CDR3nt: TGTGCCAGCAGCGTAAGGCCCATACAGGGGGCGGGGAACACCGGGGAGCTGTTTTTT

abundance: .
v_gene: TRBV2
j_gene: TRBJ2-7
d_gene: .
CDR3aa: CASSEAPGSYEQYF
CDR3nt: TGTGCCAGCAGTGAAGCGCCGGGCTCCTACGAGCAGTACTTC

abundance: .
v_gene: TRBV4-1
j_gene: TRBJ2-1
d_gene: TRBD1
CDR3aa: CASRPTGLGYEQFF
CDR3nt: TGCGCCAGCAGGCCGACAGGGTTGGGGTATGAGCAGTTCTTC

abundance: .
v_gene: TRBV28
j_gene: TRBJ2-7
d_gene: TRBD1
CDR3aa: CASSWTGGLQEQYF
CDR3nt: TGTGCCAGCAGCTGGACAGGGGGCCTACAGGAGCAGTACTTC

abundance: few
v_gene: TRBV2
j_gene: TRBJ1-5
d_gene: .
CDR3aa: CASSPQGIQPQHF
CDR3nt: TGTGCCAGCAGCCCCCAGGGAATTCAGCCCCAGCATTTT

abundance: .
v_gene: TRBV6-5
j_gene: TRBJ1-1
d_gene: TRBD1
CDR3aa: CASSYDRGGLWAFF
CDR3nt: TGTGCCAGCAGTTACGACAGGGGGGGACTTTGGGCTTTCTTT

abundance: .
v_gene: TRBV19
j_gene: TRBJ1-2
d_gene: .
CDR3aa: CASSILGSPGYTF
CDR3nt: TGTGCCAGTAGTATACTCGGGTCACCAGGCTACACCTTC

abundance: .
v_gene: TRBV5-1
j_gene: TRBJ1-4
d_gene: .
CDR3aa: CASRSIAGLNEKLFF
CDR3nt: TGCGCCAGCAGGAGCATCGCAGGGCTTAATGAAAAACTGTTTTTT

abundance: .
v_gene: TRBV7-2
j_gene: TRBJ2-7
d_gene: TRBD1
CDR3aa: CASSLGDRVFHEQYF
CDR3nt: TGTGCCAGCAGCTTAGGAGACAGGGTATTCCACGAGCAGTACTTC

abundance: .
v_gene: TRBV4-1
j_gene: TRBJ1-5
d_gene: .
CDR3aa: CASSRSDRPNQPQHF
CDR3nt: TGCGCCAGCAGCCGATCAGACAGACCTAATCAGCCCCAGCATTTT

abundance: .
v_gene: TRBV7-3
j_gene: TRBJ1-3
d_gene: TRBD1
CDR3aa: CASSSTPGQGTGNTIYF
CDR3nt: TGTGCCAGCAGCTCCACCCCGGGACAGGGAACTGGAAACACCATATATTTT

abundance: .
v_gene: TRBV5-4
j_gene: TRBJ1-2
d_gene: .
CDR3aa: CASSGTGSHYGYTF
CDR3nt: TGTGCCAGCAGCGGAACAGGGTCCCATTATGGCTACACCTTC

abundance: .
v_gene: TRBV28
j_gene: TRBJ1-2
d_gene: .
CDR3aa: CASSSLDNNYGYTF
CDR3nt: TGTGCCAGCAGTTCGCTGGACAATAACTATGGCTACACCTTC

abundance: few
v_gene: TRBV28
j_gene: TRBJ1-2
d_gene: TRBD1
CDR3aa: CASSRPGQGYYGYTF
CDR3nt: TGTGCCAGCAGCCGACCGGGACAGGGATACTATGGCTACACCTTC